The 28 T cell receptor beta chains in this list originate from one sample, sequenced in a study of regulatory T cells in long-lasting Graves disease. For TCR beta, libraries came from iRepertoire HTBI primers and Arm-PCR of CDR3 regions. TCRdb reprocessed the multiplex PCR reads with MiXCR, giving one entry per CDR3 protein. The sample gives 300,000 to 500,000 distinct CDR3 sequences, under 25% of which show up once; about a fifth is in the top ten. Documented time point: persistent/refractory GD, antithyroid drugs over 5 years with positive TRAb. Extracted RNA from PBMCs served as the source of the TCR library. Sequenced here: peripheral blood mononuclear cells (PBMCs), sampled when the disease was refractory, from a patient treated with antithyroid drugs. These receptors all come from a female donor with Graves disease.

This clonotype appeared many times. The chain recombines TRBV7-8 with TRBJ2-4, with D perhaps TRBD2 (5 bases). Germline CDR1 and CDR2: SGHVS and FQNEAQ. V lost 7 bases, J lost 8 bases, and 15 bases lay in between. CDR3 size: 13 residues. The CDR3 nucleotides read TGTGCCAGCACCGAGGGTCCGAGTGACATTCAGTACTTC. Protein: CASTEGPSDIQYF.

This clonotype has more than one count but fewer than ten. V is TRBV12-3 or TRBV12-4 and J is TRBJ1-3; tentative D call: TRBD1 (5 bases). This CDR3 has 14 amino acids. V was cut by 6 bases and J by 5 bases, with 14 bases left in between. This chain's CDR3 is CASRPGTDRNTIYF. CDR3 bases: TGTGCCAGCAGACCCGGGACTGATCGAAACACCATATATTTT.

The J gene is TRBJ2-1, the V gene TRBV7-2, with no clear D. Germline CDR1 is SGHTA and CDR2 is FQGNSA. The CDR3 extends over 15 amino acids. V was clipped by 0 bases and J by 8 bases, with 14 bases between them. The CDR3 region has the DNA TGTGCCAGCAGCTTAGCTGGTTTACAGTGGGATGAGCAGTTCTTC. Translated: CASSLAGLQWDEQFF.

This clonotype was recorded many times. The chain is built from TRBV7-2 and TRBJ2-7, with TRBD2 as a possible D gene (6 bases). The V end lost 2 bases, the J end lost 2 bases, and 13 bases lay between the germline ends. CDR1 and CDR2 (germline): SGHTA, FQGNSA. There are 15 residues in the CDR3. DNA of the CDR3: TGTGCCAGCAGCTTAAGCTCTAGCGCTACCTACGAGCAGTACTTC. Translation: CASSLSSSATYEQYF.

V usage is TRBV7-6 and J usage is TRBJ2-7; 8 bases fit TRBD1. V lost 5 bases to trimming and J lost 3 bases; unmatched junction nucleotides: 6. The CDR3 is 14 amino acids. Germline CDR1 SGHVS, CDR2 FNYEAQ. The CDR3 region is CASSLRQGYYEQYF. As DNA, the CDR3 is TGTGCCAGCAGCCTACGACAGGGGTACTACGAGCAGTACTTC.

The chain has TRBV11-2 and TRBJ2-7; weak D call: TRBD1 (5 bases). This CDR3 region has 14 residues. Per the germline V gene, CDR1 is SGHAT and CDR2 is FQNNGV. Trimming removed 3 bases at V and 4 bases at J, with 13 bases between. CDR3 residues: CASSFNSGFYEQYF. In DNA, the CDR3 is TGTGCCAGCAGCTTTAACTCAGGGTTTTACGAGCAGTACTTC.

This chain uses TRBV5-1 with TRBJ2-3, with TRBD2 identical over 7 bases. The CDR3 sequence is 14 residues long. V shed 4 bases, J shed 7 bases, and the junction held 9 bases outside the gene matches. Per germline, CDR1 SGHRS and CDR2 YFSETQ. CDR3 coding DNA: TGCGCCAGCAGCCCGGCGGGGGACTTTAATACGCAGTATTTT. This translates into CASSPAGDFNTQYF.

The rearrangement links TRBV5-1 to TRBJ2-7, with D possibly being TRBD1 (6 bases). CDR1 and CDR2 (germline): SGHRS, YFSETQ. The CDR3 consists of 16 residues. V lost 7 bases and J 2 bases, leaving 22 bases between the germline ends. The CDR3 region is CASSNRPGTFTYEQYF. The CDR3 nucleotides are TGCGCCAGCTCCAATCGACCCGGGACATTCACCTACGAGCAGTACTTC.

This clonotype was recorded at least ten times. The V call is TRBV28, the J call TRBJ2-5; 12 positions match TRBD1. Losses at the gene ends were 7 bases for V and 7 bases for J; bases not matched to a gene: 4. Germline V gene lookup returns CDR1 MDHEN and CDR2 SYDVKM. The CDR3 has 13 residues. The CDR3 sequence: CASTPGQGATQYF. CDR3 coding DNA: TGTGCCAGCACCCCGGGACAGGGGGCGACCCAGTACTTC.

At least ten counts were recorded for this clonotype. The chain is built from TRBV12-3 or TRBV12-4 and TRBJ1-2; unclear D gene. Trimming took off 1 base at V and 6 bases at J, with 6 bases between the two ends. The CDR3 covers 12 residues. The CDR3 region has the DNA TGTGCCAGCAGTTTAGGGTGGGATGGCTACACCTTC. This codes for CASSLGWDGYTF.

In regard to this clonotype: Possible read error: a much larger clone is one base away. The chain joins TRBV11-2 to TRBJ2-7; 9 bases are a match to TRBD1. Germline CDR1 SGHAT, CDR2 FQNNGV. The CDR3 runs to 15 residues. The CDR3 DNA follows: TGTGCCAGCAGCTCTCTACAGGGGGCGGGCTACGGGCAGTACTTC. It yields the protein CASSSLQGAGYGQYF.

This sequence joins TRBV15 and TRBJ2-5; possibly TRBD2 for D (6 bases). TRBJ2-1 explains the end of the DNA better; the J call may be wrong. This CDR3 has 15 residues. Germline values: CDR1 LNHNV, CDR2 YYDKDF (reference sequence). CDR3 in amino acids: CATSEVAETYNEQFF. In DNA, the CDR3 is TGTGCCACCAGTGAAGTAGCGGAGACCTACAATGAGCAGTTCTTC.

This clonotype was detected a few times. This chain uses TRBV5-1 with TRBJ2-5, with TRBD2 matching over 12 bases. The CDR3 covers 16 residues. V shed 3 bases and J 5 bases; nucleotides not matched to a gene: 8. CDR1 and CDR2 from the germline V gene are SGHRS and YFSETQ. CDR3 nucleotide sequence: TGCGCCAGCAGCTGGCTAGCGGGAGGGCCGATCGAGACCCAGTACTTC. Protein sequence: CASSWLAGGPIETQYF.

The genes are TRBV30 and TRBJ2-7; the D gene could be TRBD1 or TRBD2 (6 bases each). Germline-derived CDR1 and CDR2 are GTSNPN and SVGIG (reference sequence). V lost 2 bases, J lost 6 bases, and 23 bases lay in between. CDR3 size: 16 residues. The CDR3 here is CAWSSPRDFRGSEQYF. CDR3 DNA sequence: TGTGCCTGGAGTTCTCCCCGGGACTTCAGGGGTTCCGAGCAGTACTTC.

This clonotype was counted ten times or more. CDR3 DNA: TGCAGTGCTACTATAGGGAACACTGAAGCTTTCTTT. Protein: CSATIGNTEAFF. The V and J genes are TRBV20-1 and TRBJ1-1; D unresolved. Per the germline V gene, CDR1 is DFQATT and CDR2 is SNEGSKA (reference sequence). V lost 4 bases to trimming and J lost 1 base, with 7 bases between them. The CDR3 spans 12 residues.

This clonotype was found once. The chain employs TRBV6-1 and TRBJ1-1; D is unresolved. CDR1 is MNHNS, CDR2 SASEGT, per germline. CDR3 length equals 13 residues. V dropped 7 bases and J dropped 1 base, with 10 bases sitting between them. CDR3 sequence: CASTATRNTEAFF. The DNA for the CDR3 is TGTGCCAGCACCGCTACACGGAACACTGAAGCTTTCTTT.

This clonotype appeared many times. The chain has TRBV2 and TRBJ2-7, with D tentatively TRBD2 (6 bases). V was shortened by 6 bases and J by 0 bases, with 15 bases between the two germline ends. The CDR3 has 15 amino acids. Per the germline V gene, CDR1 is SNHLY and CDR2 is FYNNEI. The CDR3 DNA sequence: TGTGCCAGCAGCTTAGGAGGGGCAGGCTCCTACGAGCAGTACTTC. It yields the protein CASSLGGAGSYEQYF. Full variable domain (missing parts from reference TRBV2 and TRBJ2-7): EPEVTQTPSHQVTQMGQEVILRCVPISNHLYFYWYRQILGQKVEFLVSFYNNEISEKSEIFDDQFSVERPDGSNFTLKIRSTKLEDSAMYFCASSLGGAGSYEQYFGPGTRLTVT.

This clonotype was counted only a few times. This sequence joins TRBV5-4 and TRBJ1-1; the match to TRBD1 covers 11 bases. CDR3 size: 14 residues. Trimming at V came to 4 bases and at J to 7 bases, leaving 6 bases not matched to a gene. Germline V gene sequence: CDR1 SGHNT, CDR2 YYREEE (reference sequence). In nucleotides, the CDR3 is TGTGCCAGCAGCCCCGGACAGGGGGCCAGTGAAGCTTTCTTT. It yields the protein CASSPGQGASEAFF.

The CDR3 here is CATSREQGAGEKLFF. CDR3 coding DNA: TGTGCCACCAGCAGAGAGCAGGGGGCGGGTGAAAAACTGTTTTTT. This chain connects TRBV15 to TRBJ1-4, with 8 bases fitting TRBD1. Germline V gene sequence: CDR1 LNHNV, CDR2 YYDKDF (reference sequence). J lost 7 bases, V lost 0 bases, and 4 bases had no gene match. CDR3 size: 15 residues. The entire variable domain, with the rest obtained from reference TRBV15 and TRBJ1-4, is as follows: DAMVIQNPRYQVTQFGKPVTLSCSQTLNHNVMYWYQQKSSQAPKLLFHYYDKDFNNEADTPDNFQSRRPNTSFCFLDIRSPGLGDTAMYLCATSREQGAGEKLFFGSGTQLSVL.

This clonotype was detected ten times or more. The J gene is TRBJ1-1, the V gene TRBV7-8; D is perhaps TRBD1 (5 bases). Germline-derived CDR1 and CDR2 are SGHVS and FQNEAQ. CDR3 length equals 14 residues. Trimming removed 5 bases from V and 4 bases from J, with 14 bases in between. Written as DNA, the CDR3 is TGTGCCAGCAGCGCAGGGTTAGAGGGCACTGAAGCTTTCTTT. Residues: CASSAGLEGTEAFF. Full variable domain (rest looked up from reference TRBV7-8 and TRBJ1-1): GAGVSQSPRYKVAKRGQDVALRCDPISGHVSLFWYQQALGQGPEFLTYFQNEAQLDKSGLPSDRFFAERPEGSVSTLKIQRTQQEDSAVYLCASSAGLEGTEAFFGQGTRLTVV.

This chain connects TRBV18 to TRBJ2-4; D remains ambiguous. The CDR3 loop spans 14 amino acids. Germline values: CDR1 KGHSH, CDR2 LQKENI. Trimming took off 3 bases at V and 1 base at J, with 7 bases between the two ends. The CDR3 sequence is CASSPGCAKNIQYF. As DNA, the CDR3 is TGTGCCAGCTCACCGGGCTGTGCCAAAAACATTCAGTACTTC.

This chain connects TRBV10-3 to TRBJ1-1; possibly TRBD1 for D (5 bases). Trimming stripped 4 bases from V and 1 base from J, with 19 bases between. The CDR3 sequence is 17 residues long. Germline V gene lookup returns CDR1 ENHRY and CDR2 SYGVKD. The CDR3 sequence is CAISAGRVSGGNTEAFF. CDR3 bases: TGTGCCATCAGTGCGGGCAGGGTGTCGGGTGGGAACACTGAAGCTTTCTTT.

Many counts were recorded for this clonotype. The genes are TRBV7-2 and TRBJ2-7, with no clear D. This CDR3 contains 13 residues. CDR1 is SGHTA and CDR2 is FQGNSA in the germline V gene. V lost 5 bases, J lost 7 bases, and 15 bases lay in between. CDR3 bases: TGTGCCAGCAGCGACCGGGCCATGAGGGAGCAGTACTTC. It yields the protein CASSDRAMREQYF.

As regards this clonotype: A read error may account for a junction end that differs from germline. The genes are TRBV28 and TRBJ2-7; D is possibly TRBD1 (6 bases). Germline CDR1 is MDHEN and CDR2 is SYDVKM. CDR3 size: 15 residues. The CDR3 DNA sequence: TGTGCCGGCAGTTCCCATTTTGGGGGCCAAGACGAGCAGTACTTC. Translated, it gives CAGSSHFGGQDEQYF.

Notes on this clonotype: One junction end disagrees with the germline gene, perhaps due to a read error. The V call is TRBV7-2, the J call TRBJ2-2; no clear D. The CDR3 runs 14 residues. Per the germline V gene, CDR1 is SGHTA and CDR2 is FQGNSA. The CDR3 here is CASSPIASTGELFF. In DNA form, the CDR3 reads TGTGCCAGCAGCCCTATAGCTTCCACCGGAGAGCTGTTTTTT.

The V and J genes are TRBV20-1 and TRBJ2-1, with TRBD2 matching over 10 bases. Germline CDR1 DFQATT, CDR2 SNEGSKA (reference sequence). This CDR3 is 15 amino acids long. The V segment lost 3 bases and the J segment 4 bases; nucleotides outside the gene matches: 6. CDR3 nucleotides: TGCAGTGCTAGCCGGACTAGCGGACAATACAATGAGCAGTTCTTC. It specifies CSASRTSGQYNEQFF.

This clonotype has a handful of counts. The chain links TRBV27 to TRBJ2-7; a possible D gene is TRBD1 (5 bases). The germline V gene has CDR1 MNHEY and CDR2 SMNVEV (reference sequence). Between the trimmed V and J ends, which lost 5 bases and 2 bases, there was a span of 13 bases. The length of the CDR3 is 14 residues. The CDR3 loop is CASSPRRVTYEQYF. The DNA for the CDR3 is TGTGCCAGCAGTCCCCGCAGGGTTACCTACGAGCAGTACTTC.

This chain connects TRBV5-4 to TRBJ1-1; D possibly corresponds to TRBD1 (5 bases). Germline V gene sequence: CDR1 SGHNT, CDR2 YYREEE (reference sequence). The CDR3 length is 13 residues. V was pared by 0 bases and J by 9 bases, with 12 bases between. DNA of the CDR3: TGTGCCAGCAGCTTGGGGGACTGGGAACAAGCTTTCTTT. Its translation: CASSLGDWEQAFF.